This T cell receptor (beta chain) originates from a study of tumor and adjacent non-tumor tissue in lung cancer. Study overall: On average, productive TCRbeta reads reached roughly 4.2 million per sample. Study-wide results and limits: Patients with more diverse tumor TCRs had worse survival.

Worth noting for this clonotype: What it recognizes is unknown. One end of the junction varies from germline; a read error may be responsible.

TCRbeta libraries were built with three rounds of nested PCR, modified from ARM-PCR. TCRdb ran MiXCR on the multiplex PCR reads and lists one entry per CDR3 protein. The sample carries approximately 100,000 distinct CDR3 sequences, over 55% recorded once. The template was RNA from unsorted bulk tissue. The normal lung tissue was taken more than 3 cm from the tumor edge. The sequence came from a man aged 30 to 39 with non-small cell lung cancer. Sequencing was carried out using distant non-tumor lung tissue.

Written as DNA, the CDR3 is TGCGCCAGCAGCCCCCCCTTAGGAGCGGGCCTTACCTACAAGCAGTACTTC. Residues: CASSPPLGAGLTYKQYF. The chain is built from TRBV4-1 and TRBJ2-7; a possible D gene is TRBD2 (6 bases). This CDR3 region has 17 residues. Per germline, CDR1 MGHRA and CDR2 YSYEKL.